The 6 T cell receptor beta chains presented below share a single source sample, sequenced in a study of blood T cell repertoires in COVID-19. Method: immunoSEQ multiplex PCR; TCRdb's copy keeps in-frame clones and lacks some. The sample shows 250,000 or so clones, 85% of them seen only once. Source material: PBMCs or T cells enriched from blood (not recorded which). The receptors shown here come from a woman between 45 and 60 years old who had been exposed to COVID-19.

V and J are TRBV5-1 and TRBJ2-6; 9 positions match TRBD1. J gave up 4 bases and V 3 bases, and 11 bases lay outside the gene matches. CDR1 SGHRS and CDR2 YFSETQ come from the germline V gene. The length of the CDR3 is 18 residues. This chain's CDR3 is CASSSLGQGIAGANVLTF. Written as DNA, the CDR3 is TGCGCCAGCAGCTCCCTCGGACAGGGGATTGCAGGGGCCAACGTCCTGACTTTC.

In the case of this clone: The same CDR3 is also encoded by other DNA sequences in this sample. The chain joins TRBV12-3 or TRBV12-4 to TRBJ2-1, with unresolved D. V dropped 7 bases and J dropped 4 bases, with 8 bases sitting between them. CDR3 length: 12 residues. The CDR3 sequence is CASTRAYNEQFF. In DNA, the CDR3 is TGTGCCAGCACCCGCGCATACAATGAGCAGTTCTTC.

This clone came up once. This chain joins TRBV15 and TRBJ1-1; D perhaps matches TRBD1 (5 bases). Trimming took off 9 bases at V and 0 bases at J, with 11 bases between the two ends. CDR1 and CDR2 from the germline V gene are LNHNV and YYDKDF (reference sequence). The CDR3 length is 13 residues. The CDR3 DNA reads as TGTGCCACGTCGGACAAGCTGAACACTGAAGCTTTCTTT. Protein product: CATSDKLNTEAFF. Drawing the rest from reference TRBV15 and TRBJ1-1, the complete variable domain is DAMVIQNPRYQVTQFGKPVTLSCSQTLNHNVMYWYQQKSSQAPKLLFHYYDKDFNNEADTPDNFQSRRPNTSFCFLDIRSPGLGDTAMYLCATSDKLNTEAFFGQGTRLTVV.

V usage is TRBV2 and J usage is TRBJ2-1, with 7 bases that match TRBD1. Germline V gene lookup returns CDR1 SNHLY and CDR2 FYNNEI. The CDR3 spans 12 residues. V shed 4 bases and J 16 bases; nucleotides not matched to a gene: 10. The CDR3 DNA reads as TGTGCCAGCAGTGGGACCGACAGGGCGGTATTCTTC. Its translation: CASSGTDRAVFF.

A single count supports this clone. The genes are TRBV15 and TRBJ1-1, with 7 nucleotides matching TRBD1. The CDR3 runs 16 residues. The trim removed 2 bases at V and 4 bases at J, leaving 10 bases unmatched. Germline values: CDR1 LNHNV, CDR2 YYDKDF (reference sequence). The CDR3, as DNA: TGTGCCACCAGCAGACCCTCCGCCCAGGGGGGCACTGAAGCTTTCTTT. Its protein product is CATSRPSAQGGTEAFF.

This clone occurred a few times. The same CDR3 also results from other DNA sequences found in this sample. The V gene is TRBV19, the J gene TRBJ2-5; TRBD1 matches at 7 bases. V lost 3 bases and J lost 1; bases outside the gene matches: 2. Germline V CDR1 and CDR2: LNHDA, SQIVND (reference sequence). This CDR3 region has 14 residues. In DNA form, the CDR3 reads TGTGCCAGTAGTATTGGGACAGCCCAAGAGACCCAGTACTTC. This translates into CASSIGTAQETQYF.